Listed here are 27 T cell receptor beta chains from one sample, sequenced in a study of cytomegalovirus exposure and HLA in healthy donors. Primers included in the PCR were 60 Vbeta and 13 Jbeta primers. Method: immunoSEQ multiplex PCR; TCRdb's copy keeps in-frame clones and lacks some. Of 90,000 to 130,000 clones in the sample, roughly 80% were seen once. Sequencing was done on a sample of PBMCs. The source is a man between 25 and 39 years old in good health and CMV-seropositive.

The V call is TRBV5-1, the J call TRBJ2-1; D is perhaps TRBD1 (6 bases). The germline V and J ends were trimmed by 0 bases and 3 bases, with 13 bases remaining between them. Germline assignment: CDR1 SGHRS and CDR2 YFSETQ. This CDR3 is built from 16 residues. The CDR3 sequence is CASSLEPGQLYNEQFF. CDR3 bases: TGCGCCAGCAGCTTGGAACCGGGACAACTCTACAATGAGCAGTTCTTC.

The chain is built from TRBV27 and TRBJ2-3; TRBD2 agrees at 7 bases. CDR1 is MNHEY, CDR2 SMNVEV, per germline (reference sequence). The CDR3 covers 14 residues. The ends lost 6 bases at V and 4 bases at J; junction bases unmatched: 7. The CDR3 loop is CASRLAVRADTQYF. The CDR3 DNA sequence: TGTGCCAGCAGGCTAGCGGTGAGGGCAGATACGCAGTATTTT.

The gene calls are TRBV28 and TRBJ2-7, with 9 positions matching TRBD1. Germline V gene data show CDR1 as MDHEN and CDR2 as SYDVKM. The CDR3 is 16 residues long. With 5 bases clipped from V and 1 base from J, the junction kept 9 bases outside the gene matches. The chain's CDR3 is CASSPPGQGISYEQYV. The CDR3 region has the DNA TGTGCCAGCAGTCCCCCGGGACAGGGAATTTCCTACGAGCAGTACGTC.

The chain joins TRBV11-2 to TRBJ1-2, with 9 bases matching TRBD1. The CDR3 has 14 amino acids. With V trimmed by 3 bases and J by 6 bases, 5 bases remained unmatched. Germline V gene sequence: CDR1 SGHAT, CDR2 FQNNGV. The CDR3 loop reads CASSFTGGQDGYTF. CDR3 bases: TGTGCCAGCAGCTTTACAGGGGGCCAGGATGGCTACACCTTC.

This clone was counted a few times. The chain joins TRBV5-6 to TRBJ1-1, with 7 bases that match TRBD1. J gave up 7 bases and V 3 bases, and 9 bases lay outside the gene matches. From germline, CDR1 is SGHDT and CDR2 YYEEEE. The length of the CDR3 is 14 residues. For the CDR3, the DNA is TGTGCCAGCAGCTGGGGACAGTCGCTCCATGAAGCTTTCTTT. Translated, it gives CASSWGQSLHEAFF.

The rearrangement links TRBV5-6 to TRBJ2-3; 14 bases map to TRBD2. Germline assignment: CDR1 SGHDT and CDR2 YYEEEE. The V segment lost 5 bases and the J segment 5 bases; nucleotides outside the gene matches: 7. The CDR3 is 16 residues long. The CDR3, as DNA: TGTGCCAGCAGTCCGACCGGGACTAGCGGGGGAGATACGCAGTATTTT. It codes for CASSPTGTSGGDTQYF.

This chain links TRBV27 with TRBJ2-5, with TRBD1 matching 8 bases. Germline assignment: CDR1 MNHEY and CDR2 SMNVEV (reference sequence). V shed 6 bases, J shed 0 bases, and the junction held 6 bases outside the gene matches. The CDR3 has 15 amino acids. As DNA, the CDR3 is TGTGCCAGCAGAACCCGGACAGGGTACCAAGAGACCCAGTACTTC. Its protein is CASRTRTGYQETQYF.

This clone was found once. The V and J genes are TRBV19 and TRBJ2-5; possible D gene TRBD1, 6 bases. This CDR3 has 12 residues. CDR1 is LNHDA and CDR2 is SQIVND in the germline V gene (reference sequence). Trimming pared 2 bases from V and 9 bases from J, leaving 10 bases between. As DNA, the CDR3 is TGTGCCAGTAGTATAAGAGGGGGTCCCCAGTACTTC. Its protein product is CASSIRGGPQYF.

The V and J genes are TRBV15 and TRBJ2-5, with 8 bases fitting TRBD1. Germline V gene sequence: CDR1 LNHNV, CDR2 YYDKDF (reference sequence). Trimming removed 3 bases from V and 5 bases from J; junction bases left unmatched: 8. The CDR3 sequence is 15 residues long. The DNA of the CDR3 is TGTGCCACCAGCAGGGGAGACAGGGGAAGGGAGACCCAGTACTTC. Its protein product is CATSRGDRGRETQYF. Supplemented by reference TRBV15 and TRBJ2-5, the full variable domain reads DAMVIQNPRYQVTQFGKPVTLSCSQTLNHNVMYWYQQKSSQAPKLLFHYYDKDFNNEADTPDNFQSRRPNTSFCFLDIRSPGLGDTAMYLCATSRGDRGRETQYFGPGTRLLVL.

This sequence joins TRBV11-2 and TRBJ2-4; 8 positions match TRBD2. CDR3 length: 14 residues. Per germline, CDR1 SGHAT and CDR2 FQNNGV. With V trimmed by 4 bases and J by 6 bases, 5 bases remained unmatched. Written as DNA, the CDR3 is TGTGCCAGCAGCTCTAGCGGGCGAGGAAACATTCAGTACTTC. It yields the protein CASSSSGRGNIQYF.

This rearrangement joins TRBV6-5 to TRBJ2-4; D is perhaps TRBD2 (5 bases). Trimming shortened V by 0 bases and J by 7 bases, and 16 bases separated the two germline ends. CDR1 is MNHEY, CDR2 SVGAGI, per germline. The CDR3 totals 16 residues. CDR3 nucleotides: TGTGCCAGCAGTTACTCGATGGGAGCGAAGCTTAACATTCAGTACTTC. It encodes CASSYSMGAKLNIQYF.

The chain uses TRBV15 and TRBJ2-2; D call uncertain. Trimming left V 3 bases short and J 4 bases short, with 15 bases between. Germline V gives CDR1 LNHNV, CDR2 YYDKDF (reference sequence). The CDR3 runs to 16 residues. The CDR3 DNA sequence: TGTGCCACCAGCAGTGCCCTTGTTCAGTTCACCGGGGAGCTGTTTTTT. The encoded protein is CATSSALVQFTGELFF.

The CDR3 nucleotides are TGTGCCAGCAGCCTAACCACGCTGAGATGGGGCTACACCTTC. This gives the protein CASSLTTLRWGYTF. The rearrangement joins TRBV7-9 to TRBJ1-2; unclear D gene. This CDR3 has 14 residues. The germline V and J ends were trimmed by 5 bases and 8 bases, with 18 bases remaining between them. Per the germline V gene, CDR1 is SEHNR and CDR2 is FQNEAQ (reference sequence).

CDR3 residues: CASSPRGYEKLFF. CDR3 nucleotides: TGCGCCAGCAGCCCCCGGGGATATGAAAAACTGTTTTTT. The chain couples TRBV5-1 to TRBJ1-4; the D is unclear. Deletions cut 4 bases from V and 6 bases from J, with 10 bases between. The CDR3 totals 13 residues. Germline CDR1 reads SGHRS; CDR2 reads YFSETQ.

The gene calls are TRBV4-2 and TRBJ2-3, with D possibly being TRBD1 (6 bases). V was clipped by 3 bases and J by 3 bases, with 16 bases between them. There are 16 residues in the CDR3. Germline CDR1 is LGHNA and CDR2 is YNFKEQ. The DNA of the CDR3 is TGTGCCAGCAGCCATGGCCGGGACACTCAAACAGATACGCAGTATTTT. Protein sequence: CASSHGRDTQTDTQYF.

This clone was seen a few times. The CDR3 DNA reads as TGTGCCAGCAGCTTAGGGGGCTTCAGCTACGAGCAGTACGTC. This translates into CASSLGGFSYEQYV. V is TRBV11-1 and J is TRBJ2-7, with D possibly TRBD1 on 5 matching bases. The germline V gene has CDR1 SGHAT and CDR2 FQDESV (reference sequence). CDR3 length: 14 amino acids. V was cut by 1 base and J by 3 bases, with 10 bases left in between.

The chain joins TRBV6-1 to TRBJ1-6; tentative D call: TRBD1 (5 bases). The V gene lost 1 base and the J gene lost 13 bases, with 11 bases spanning the gap. Germline CDR1 and CDR2: MNHNS and SASEGT. The CDR3 runs 13 residues. The CDR3 DNA sequence: TGTGCCAGCAGTGAAGACCACAGGTCCCCCCTCCACTTT. Encoded protein: CASSEDHRSPLHF.

This clone was counted between two and nine times. The rearrangement uses TRBV27 and TRBJ2-1; TRBD2 aligns across 8 bases. The ends lost 3 bases at V and 2 bases at J; junction bases unmatched: 6. The CDR3 is made up of 16 amino acids. Germline loops: CDR1 MNHEY, CDR2 SMNVEV (reference sequence). The CDR3 DNA follows: TGTGCCAGCAGTTTCTCAGCGGGAGAAACCTACAATGAGCAGTTCTTC. Its protein product is CASSFSAGETYNEQFF.

This clone was recorded once. The identical CDR3 is also encoded by other nucleotide sequences in the sample. The chain carries TRBV19 and TRBJ2-1; the match to TRBD2 covers 10 bases. Germline loops: CDR1 LNHDA, CDR2 SQIVND (reference sequence). V trimming: 3 bases; J trimming: 4 bases; junction bases outside the gene matches: 3. CDR3 length equals 15 residues. The CDR3 sequence: CASSIGLADYNEQFF. The CDR3 coding sequence is TGTGCCAGTAGTATCGGACTAGCGGATTACAATGAGCAGTTCTTC.

The chain has TRBV27 and TRBJ2-3; D perhaps matches TRBD2 (5 bases). The V end lost 6 bases, the J end lost 4 bases, and 20 bases lay between the germline ends. CDR1 MNHEY and CDR2 SMNVEV come from the germline V gene (reference sequence). The CDR3 covers 16 residues. The CDR3 spells CASSPAPTSGPDTQYF. Written as DNA, the CDR3 is TGTGCCAGCAGCCCCGCCCCCACTAGTGGGCCAGATACGCAGTATTTT.

This rearrangement joins TRBV28 to TRBJ1-4; 8 bases are shared with TRBD1. The germline CDR1 and CDR2 sequences are MDHEN and SYDVKM. The J segment lost 12 bases and the V segment lost 6 bases, leaving 3 bases of the junction unmatched. The length of the CDR3 is 11 residues. CDR3 nucleotides: TGTGCCAGCAGGGGACAGGAAGAACTGTTTTTT. Translation: CASRGQEELFF.

The V gene is TRBV18, the J gene TRBJ1-6; the match to TRBD1 covers 8 bases. Germline V gene sequence: CDR1 KGHSH, CDR2 LQKENI. The CDR3 sequence is 16 residues long. Trimming cost V 0 bases and J 6 bases; bases outside gene matches: 4. CDR3 residues: CASSPPSGQVNSPLHF. The CDR3 DNA is TGTGCCAGCTCACCACCGTCGGGACAGGTTAATTCACCCCTCCACTTT.

The table lists this clone with a count of one. The chain employs TRBV5-5 and TRBJ1-1; no definite D call. V was pared by 4 bases and J by 4 bases, with 14 bases between. Germline V gene data show CDR1 as SGHKS and CDR2 as YYEKEE (reference sequence). The CDR3 is 14 residues long. CDR3 residues: CASSRSRGITEAFF. In DNA, the CDR3 is TGTGCCAGCAGCCGTTCCCGCGGGATCACTGAAGCTTTCTTT.

This chain links TRBV7-2 with TRBJ2-1, with a tentative D call TRBD2 (6 bases). This CDR3 spans 16 amino acids. CDR1 is SGHTA, CDR2 FQGNSA, per germline. V was pared by 4 bases and J by 3 bases, with 16 bases between. CDR3 residues: CASSSAVGGVYNEQFF. The CDR3 bases are TGTGCCAGCAGCTCGGCGGTCGGGGGAGTCTACAATGAGCAGTTCTTC.

This chain uses TRBV6-1 with TRBJ2-4, with 10 nucleotides matching TRBD2. V was pared by 1 base and J by 8 bases, with 2 bases of the junction left unmatched. CDR1 MNHNS and CDR2 SASEGT come from the germline V gene. CDR3 length: 14 amino acids. DNA of the CDR3: TGTGCCAGCAGTGAAGGGAGCGGGAGGGACATTCAGTACTTC. Amino acids: CASSEGSGRDIQYF.

The CDR3 reads CAWSWTGGTNTQYF. In DNA, the CDR3 is TGTGCCTGGAGTTGGACAGGTGGGACGAATACGCAGTATTTT. This chain joins TRBV30 and TRBJ2-3; TRBD1 agrees at 7 bases. After removal of 2 bases from V and 7 bases from J, the junction contained 9 bases not matched to a gene. CDR1 and CDR2 (germline): GTSNPN, SVGIG (reference sequence). This CDR3 comprises 14 residues.

This rearrangement joins TRBV9 to TRBJ2-3; D possibly corresponds to TRBD2 (5 bases). Germline CDR1 SGDLS, CDR2 YYNGEE. The CDR3 contains 12 residues. Trimming removed 3 bases from V and 6 bases from J, with 8 bases in between. The CDR3 loop is CASSGSGDTQYF. CDR3 bases: TGTGCCAGCAGCGGATCGGGGGATACGCAGTATTTT.